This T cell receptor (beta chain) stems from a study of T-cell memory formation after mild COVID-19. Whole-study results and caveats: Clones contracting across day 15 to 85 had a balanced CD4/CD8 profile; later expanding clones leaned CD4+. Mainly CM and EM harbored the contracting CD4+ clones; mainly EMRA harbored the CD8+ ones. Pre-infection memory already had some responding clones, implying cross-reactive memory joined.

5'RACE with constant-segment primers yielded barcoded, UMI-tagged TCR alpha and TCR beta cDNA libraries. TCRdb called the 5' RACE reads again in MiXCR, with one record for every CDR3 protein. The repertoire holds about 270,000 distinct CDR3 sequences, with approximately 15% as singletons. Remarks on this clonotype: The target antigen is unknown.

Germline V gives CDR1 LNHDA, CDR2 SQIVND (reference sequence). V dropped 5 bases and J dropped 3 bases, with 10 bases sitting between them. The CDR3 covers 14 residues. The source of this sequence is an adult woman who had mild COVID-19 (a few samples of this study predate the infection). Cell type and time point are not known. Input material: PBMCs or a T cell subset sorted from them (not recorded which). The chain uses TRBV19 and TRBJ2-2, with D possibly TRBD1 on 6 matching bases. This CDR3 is CASSVRQDTGELFF. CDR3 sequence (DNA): TGTGCCAGTAGTGTTCGACAGGACACCGGGGAGCTGTTTTTT.